The TCR beta chain described here comes from a study of T cells in localized non-small cell lung cancer. Study results and limitations: There was higher T cell clonality in uninvolved adjacent lung than in tumor, and it was highest there. Adjacent lung was found to contain a median around 56 of the top 100 tumor clones. Multi-region tumor sequencing was not done, so intratumor heterogeneity could not be excluded.

With regard to this clone: As yet, its antigen is unknown.

Produced via immunoSEQ multiplex PCR; TCRdb's table is partial and in-frame only. The sample holds more than 30,000 clones, 88% seen once. Trimming took 0 bases from V and 5 from J, leaving 10 bases between them. Germline CDR1 reads SGHTA; CDR2 reads FQGTGA. The CDR3 spans 15 residues. This receptor was identified in a woman aged 40-75 years with stage III lung adenocarcinoma. The chain has TRBV7-3 and TRBJ1-4; D unresolved. The specimen comprised peripheral blood mononuclear cells, sampled before any cancer treatment. CDR3 in amino acids: CASSLTGGLNEKLFF. CDR3 coding DNA: TGTGCCAGCAGCTTAACGGGCGGTTTGAATGAAAAACTGTTTTTT.